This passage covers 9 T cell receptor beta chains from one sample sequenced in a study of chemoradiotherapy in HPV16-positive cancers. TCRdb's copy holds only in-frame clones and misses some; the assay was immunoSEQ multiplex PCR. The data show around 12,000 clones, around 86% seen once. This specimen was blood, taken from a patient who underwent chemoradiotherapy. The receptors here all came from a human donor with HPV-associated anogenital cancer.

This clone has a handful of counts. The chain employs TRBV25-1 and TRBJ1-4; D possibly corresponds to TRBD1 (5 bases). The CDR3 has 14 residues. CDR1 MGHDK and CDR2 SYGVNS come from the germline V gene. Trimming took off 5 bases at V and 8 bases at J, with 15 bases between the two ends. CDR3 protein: CASSSGTRGEKLFF. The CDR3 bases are TGTGCCAGCAGTTCCGGGACCCGGGGGGAAAAACTGTTTTTT.

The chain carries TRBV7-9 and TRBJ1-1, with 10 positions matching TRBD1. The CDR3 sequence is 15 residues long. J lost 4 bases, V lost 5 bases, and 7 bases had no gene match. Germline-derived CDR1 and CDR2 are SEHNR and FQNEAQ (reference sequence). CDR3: CASSPRQGASTEAFF. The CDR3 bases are TGTGCCAGCAGCCCTCGACAGGGGGCGTCCACTGAAGCTTTCTTT.

In nucleotides, the CDR3 is TGTGCCAGCAGTGAAGGGGGGTACACCGGGGAGCTGTTTTTT. The encoded protein is CASSEGGYTGELFF. The chain recombines TRBV25-1 with TRBJ2-2; D perhaps matches TRBD2 (6 bases). CDR3 length equals 14 residues. In germline, CDR1 is MGHDK, CDR2 SYGVNS. V gave up 2 bases and J gave up 3 bases, with 7 bases separating them.

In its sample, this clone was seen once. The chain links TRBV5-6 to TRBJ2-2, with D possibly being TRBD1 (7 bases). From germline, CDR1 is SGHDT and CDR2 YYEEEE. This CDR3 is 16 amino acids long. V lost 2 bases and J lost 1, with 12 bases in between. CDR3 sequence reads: CASSFAGTVNTGELFF. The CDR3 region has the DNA TGTGCCAGCAGCTTTGCGGGGACAGTGAACACCGGGGAGCTGTTTTTT. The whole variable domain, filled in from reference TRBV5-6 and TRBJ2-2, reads DAGVTQSPTHLIKTRGQQVTLRCSPKSGHDTVSWYQQALGQGPQFIFQYYEEEERQRGNFPDRFSGHQFPNYSSELNVNALLLGDSALYLCASSFAGTVNTGELFFGEGSRLTVL.

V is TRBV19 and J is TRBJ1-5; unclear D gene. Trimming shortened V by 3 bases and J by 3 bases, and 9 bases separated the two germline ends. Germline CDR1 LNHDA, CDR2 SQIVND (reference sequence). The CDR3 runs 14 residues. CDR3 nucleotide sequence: TGTGCCAGTAGTATCTCCAGAAACAATCAGCCCCAGCATTTT. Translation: CASSISRNNQPQHF.

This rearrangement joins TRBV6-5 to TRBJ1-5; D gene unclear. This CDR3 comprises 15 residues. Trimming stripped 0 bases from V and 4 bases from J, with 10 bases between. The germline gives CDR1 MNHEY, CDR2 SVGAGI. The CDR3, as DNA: TGTGCCAGCAGTTACTCGAGGACGGGGAATCAGCCCCAGCATTTT. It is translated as CASSYSRTGNQPQHF.

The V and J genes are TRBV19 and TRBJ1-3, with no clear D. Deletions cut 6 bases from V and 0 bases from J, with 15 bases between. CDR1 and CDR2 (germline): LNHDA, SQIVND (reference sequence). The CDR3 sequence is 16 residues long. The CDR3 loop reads CASSPKRLLSGNTIYF. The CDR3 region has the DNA TGTGCCAGTAGCCCAAAAAGGCTCCTCTCTGGAAACACCATATATTTT.

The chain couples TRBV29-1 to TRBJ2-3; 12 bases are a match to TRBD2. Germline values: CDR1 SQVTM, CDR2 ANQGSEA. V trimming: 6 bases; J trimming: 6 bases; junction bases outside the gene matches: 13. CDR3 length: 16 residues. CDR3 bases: TGCAGCGTCCGCCCCGGGGCTAGCGGGGGGGCTGATACGCAGTATTTT. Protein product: CSVRPGASGGADTQYF.

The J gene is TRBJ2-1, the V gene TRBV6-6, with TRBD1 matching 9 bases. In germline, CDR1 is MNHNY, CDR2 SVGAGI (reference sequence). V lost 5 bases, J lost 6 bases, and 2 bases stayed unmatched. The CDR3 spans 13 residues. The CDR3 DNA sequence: TGTGCCAGCAGTAAGACAGGGGGCAATGAGCAGTTCTTC. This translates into CASSKTGGNEQFF.